The text below deals with one T cell receptor beta chain. Its specificity is unknown. Treatment of the sample: oral pan-JAK inhibitor, 5-10 mg twice daily. Trimming removed 7 bases at V and 3 bases at J, with 13 bases between. Looked up from germline, CDR1 is MNHNS and CDR2 is SASEGT. The CDR3 is 14 amino acids. Isolated RNA was reverse transcribed into cDNA used as the sequencing template. Assay used: immunoSEQ multiplex PCR; TCRdb lists only in-frame clones, some missing. The sample gives 130,000 to 150,000 clones, about four fifths of which show up once; around a quarter is in the top ten. This record belongs to a study of CD8+ T cells in alopecia areata. Study context: Among treated patients, oral tofacitinib was administered at 5 to 10 mg twice daily. Study-level findings and limits: Tissue-resident alphabeta T cells belonging to normal skin likewise get sequenced within scalp specimens. Both scalp clonality and the expanded CD8+ clones among the top 100 showed a significant decrease with tofacitinib.

The sample here was CD8+ T cells sorted from blood, taken at week 4, from a patient treated with tofacitinib. The chain uses TRBV6-1 and TRBJ1-5; D is uncertain. The clonotype originates from a human donor with alopecia areata. The CDR3 region has the DNA TGTGCCAGCAACGGTCGCAGCCCCAATCAGCCCCAGCATTTT. This sequence encodes CASNGRSPNQPQHF.